These T cell receptor beta chains were read from a single sample in a study of T cell responses to AZD1222 COVID-19 vaccine. The method was immunoSEQ multiplex PCR; TCRdb's version includes in-frame clones alone and lacks a portion of them. Of some 180,000 clones listed, roughly 90% are singletons. The input for sequencing was peripheral blood, taken 28 days after the second AZD1222 dose. Receptors originate from an adult who received the AZD1222 COVID-19 vaccine. Each CDR3 is given with its conserved first and last residue. A D gene is named only where the DNA matches it firmly. The listing skips clone size in some rows; elsewhere it reads once, few, many or a size class.

J gene	clone size	D gene	V gene	CDR3 protein	CDR3 DNA
TRBJ2-6	.	TRBD1	TRBV18	CASSPRTGSGSGANVLTF	TGTGCCAGCTCACCACGGACAGGGTCGGGCTCTGGGGCCAACGTCCTGACTTTC
TRBJ1-2	.	.	TRBV7-9	CASSLFPGNYGYTF	TGTGCCAGCAGCTTATTCCCAGGGAACTATGGCTACACCTTC
TRBJ2-2	.	.	TRBV15	CATSRGGRVGAGELFF	TGTGCCACCAGCAGAGGCGGTAGGGTTGGAGCCGGGGAGCTGTTTTTT
TRBJ2-2	.	.	TRBV5-4	CASSQDRGGGPNTGELFF	TGTGCCAGCAGCCAAGACAGGGGAGGGGGCCCGAACACCGGGGAGCTGTTTTTT
TRBJ1-5	.	.	TRBV5-1	CASSQGGGHNQPQHF	TGCGCCAGCAGCCAAGGAGGGGGACACAATCAGCCCCAGCATTTT
TRBJ1-2	.	.	TRBV7-9	CASSLVSVGDGYTF	TGTGCCAGCAGCTTAGTGTCGGTCGGGGATGGCTACACCTTC
TRBJ2-7	.	TRBD2	TRBV11-2	CASSSFMSGSSYEQYF	TGTGCCAGCAGCTCCTTCATGAGCGGGAGTTCCTACGAGCAGTACTTC
TRBJ1-5	.	.	TRBV30	CAWSWGGNQPQHF	TGTGCCTGGAGTTGGGGGGGCAATCAGCCCCAGCATTTT
TRBJ1-2	.	TRBD1	TRBV6-5	CASSSPDRANYGYTF	TGTGCCAGCAGTTCTCCGGACAGGGCGAACTATGGCTACACCTTC
TRBJ2-4	.	.	TRBV11-2	CASSPGGRGLNIQYF	TGTGCCAGCAGCCCCGGGGGCAGGGGCCTGAACATTCAGTACTTC
TRBJ2-3	.	.	TRBV4-1	CASSRRPVGAGADTQYF	TGCGCCAGCAGTCGACGACCTGTGGGGGCAGGAGCAGATACGCAGTATTTT
TRBJ1-2	few	.	TRBV9	CASSVGYGNYGYTF	TGTGCCAGCAGCGTAGGCTATGGGAACTATGGCTACACCTTC
TRBJ2-1	.	TRBD1	TRBV10-1	CASSPRTGGTQRSYNEQFF	TGCGCCAGCAGCCCAAGGACAGGGGGAACCCAACGGAGCTACAATGAGCAGTTCTTC
TRBJ2-5	.	.	TRBV6-5	CASRTSGTQYF	TGTGCCAGCAGGACCTCGGGGACCCAGTACTTC
TRBJ1-4	.	TRBD1	TRBV6-5	CASKHPQGDEKLFF	TGTGCCAGTAAACACCCCCAGGGGGATGAAAAACTGTTTTTT
TRBJ1-5	.	.	TRBV11-2	CASSLSVSNQPQHF	TGTGCCAGCAGCTTATCGGTTAGCAATCAGCCCCAGCATTTT
TRBJ2-1	once	.	TRBV5-4	CASSLGVRGGSGEQFF	TGTGCCAGCAGCTTGGGGGTCAGGGGTGGGTCCGGTGAGCAGTTCTTC
TRBJ2-1	.	TRBD2	TRBV3-1/TRBV3-2	CASSQDGGGLYNEQFF	TGTGCCAGCAGCCAAGATGGGGGGGGATTATACAATGAGCAGTTCTTC
TRBJ2-2	.	.	TRBV20-1	CSASDRSANTGELFF	TGCAGTGCTAGTGACCGGAGCGCGAACACCGGGGAGCTGTTTTTT
TRBJ1-1	once	.	TRBV14	CASSGQGYTEAFF	TGTGCCAGCAGCGGTCAGGGGTACACTGAAGCTTTCTTT
TRBJ1-2	.	.	TRBV19	CASSGSRQASMGDTF	TGTGCCAGTAGTGGATCACGACAGGCCTCTATGGGCGACACCTTC
TRBJ2-7	.	.	TRBV19	CASSMMTGLSYEQYF	TGTGCCAGTAGTATGATGACAGGCCTTTCCTACGAGCAGTACTTC
TRBJ2-7	.	.	TRBV5-5	CASSLGRETYEQYF	TGTGCCAGCAGCTTAGGTCGGGAGACCTACGAGCAGTACTTC
TRBJ2-7	few	.	TRBV11-2	CASSSYTGASYEQYF	TGTGCCAGCAGCTCATATACCGGGGCTAGCTACGAGCAGTACTTC
TRBJ2-5	.	.	TRBV7-9	CASSPTPSGQETQYF	TGTGCCAGCAGCCCTACTCCTTCTGGCCAAGAGACCCAGTACTTC
TRBJ2-5	.	.	TRBV19	CASRDSSRWTQYF	TGTGCCAGTAGGGACAGCTCGCGATGGACCCAGTACTTC
TRBJ1-2	.	.	TRBV7-9	CASSSDAKSSYTF	TGTGCCAGCAGCTCGGACGCTAAATCCAGCTACACCTTC
TRBJ2-1	.	TRBD2	TRBV18	CASSPGLYYNEQFF	TGTGCCAGCTCACCGGGACTATATTACAATGAGCAGTTCTTC
TRBJ1-4	once	.	TRBV5-1	CASSLARDEKLFF	TGCGCCAGCAGCTTGGCCCGGGATGAAAAACTGTTTTTT
TRBJ2-1	.	.	TRBV7-6	CASSLGRSKNDEQFF	TGTGCCAGCAGCTTGGGGCGGAGCAAGAACGATGAGCAGTTCTTC
TRBJ1-5	.	.	TRBV6-5	CASRGNSPAQHF	TGTGCCAGCAGAGGAAATTCCCCAGCCCAGCATTTT
TRBJ1-1	.	.	TRBV18	CASSRLNTEAFF	TGTGCCAGCTCACGCTTGAACACTGAAGCTTTCTTT
TRBJ2-7	.	.	TRBV2	CASSSWYEQYF	TGTGCCAGCAGTTCTTGGTACGAGCAGTACTTC
TRBJ1-6	.	.	TRBV15	CATSRAVQVGSPLHF	TGTGCCACCAGCAGAGCGGTACAGGTTGGATCACCCCTCCACTTT
TRBJ1-6	.	TRBD1	TRBV6-5	CASTLGQGNSPLHF	TGTGCCAGCACCCTGGGACAGGGAAATTCACCCCTCCACTTT
TRBJ2-7	.	.	TRBV18	CASSLGAANEQYF	TGTGCCAGCTCACTCGGAGCTGCCAACGAGCAGTACTTC
TRBJ1-5	.	TRBD1	TRBV30	CAWSQGAVSQPQHF	TGTGCCTGGAGTCAGGGGGCGGTAAGTCAGCCCCAGCATTTT
TRBJ1-2	.	.	TRBV7-6	CASSPRTRALNYGYTF	TGTGCCAGCAGCCCCCGGACCCGAGCTTTAAACTATGGCTACACCTTC
TRBJ2-7	medium-sized	.	TRBV6-5	CASSQRDGYEQYF	TGTGCCAGCAGTCAACGGGACGGGTACGAGCAGTACTTC
TRBJ1-1	.	.	TRBV19	CASSRTNRRNTEAFF	TGTGCCAGTAGCCGGACCAATAGGCGGAACACTGAAGCTTTCTTT
TRBJ1-6	.	.	TRBV5-6	CASSLGGDWGQASPLHF	TGTGCCAGCAGCTTAGGGGGAGACTGGGGGCAGGCTTCACCCCTCCACTTT
TRBJ1-6	.	.	TRBV4-2	CASSQVQGKDSPLHF	TGTGCCAGCAGCCAAGTGCAGGGGAAGGATTCACCCCTCCACTTT
TRBJ1-2	.	.	TRBV4-1	CASSQVVEYIHGYTF	TGCGCCAGCAGCCAAGTGGTGGAATATATCCATGGCTACACCTTC
TRBJ2-1	.	.	TRBV12-3/TRBV12-4	CASRIYNEQFF	TGTGCCAGCAGGATATACAATGAGCAGTTCTTC
TRBJ2-7	few	.	TRBV10-3	CAISTPPWLEQYF	TGTGCCATCAGTACCCCTCCGTGGTTGGAGCAGTACTTC
TRBJ1-2	.	.	TRBV20-1	CSASMQGPVYGYTF	TGCAGTGCTAGTATGCAGGGACCCGTCTATGGCTACACCTTC
TRBJ2-2	once	.	TRBV11-2	CASSLGLGGELFF	TGTGCCAGCAGCTTAGGGCTCGGCGGGGAGCTGTTTTTT
TRBJ1-6	.	TRBD1	TRBV6-6	CASSDRDSLNSPLHF	TGTGCCAGCAGCGACCGGGACAGCCTTAATTCACCCCTCCACTTT
TRBJ2-4	.	.	TRBV5-1	CASSSDLAKNIQYF	TGCGCCAGCAGCTCTGATTTAGCCAAAAACATTCAGTACTTC
TRBJ2-7	.	.	TRBV19	CASSPTFLLSSYEQYF	TGTGCCAGTAGTCCCACGTTCCTCCTGAGCTCCTACGAGCAGTACTTC
TRBJ1-4	.	.	TRBV15	CATSRDIGSTNEKLFF	TGTGCCACCAGCAGAGATATAGGGTCAACTAATGAAAAACTGTTTTTT
TRBJ2-1	once	TRBD2	TRBV6-4	CASSQTSGSNNEQFF	TGTGCCAGCAGCCAGACTAGCGGAAGCAACAATGAGCAGTTCTTC
TRBJ1-2	.	TRBD1	TRBV7-8	CASSFTSGGSGYTF	TGTGCCAGCAGCTTCACCTCAGGGGGCTCTGGCTACACCTTC
TRBJ1-5	.	.	TRBV19	CASSIGNQPQHF	TGTGCCAGTAGTATAGGCAATCAGCCCCAGCATTTT
TRBJ1-3	.	.	TRBV9	CASSVQVSGNTIYF	TGTGCCAGCAGCGTCCAGGTCTCTGGAAACACCATATATTTT
TRBJ2-7	.	TRBD1	TRBV7-8	CASSLDPTGAYSYEQYF	TGTGCCAGCAGCTTAGATCCGACAGGGGCCTACTCCTACGAGCAGTACTTC
TRBJ1-4	few	.	TRBV5-1	CASSLGVLPVATNEKLFF	TGCGCCAGCAGCTTGGGGGTCCTTCCCGTTGCAACTAATGAAAAACTGTTTTTT
TRBJ1-3	.	.	TRBV10-2	CASSREGLAGNTIYF	TGCGCCAGCTCGAGGGAAGGGCTGGCTGGAAACACCATATATTTT
TRBJ1-4	.	.	TRBV5-6	CASSFTGQGEDEKLFF	TGTGCCAGCAGCTTCACCGGCCAAGGGGAGGACGAAAAACTGTTTTTT
TRBJ2-7	.	.	TRBV7-8	CASSLVGALSYEQYF	TGTGCCAGCAGCTTAGTGGGAGCGCTCTCCTACGAGCAGTACTTC